The rows below give T cell receptor beta chains drawn from one sample of a study of Ad26.COV2.S vaccination and SARS-CoV-2 variants. Clones were read by immunoSEQ multiplex PCR, and TCRdb kept only the in-frame ones, dropping some. The sample records about 500,000 clones, roughly 87% being singletons. The sequences come from peripheral blood, collected in a trial of Ad26.COV2.S vaccine versus placebo. The receptors here all came from a person aged 18-65 years who received the Ad26.COV2.S COVID-19 vaccine or a placebo. CDR3s include the opening cysteine and the closing phenylalanine or tryptophan. D genes are given only for firm matches. Some rows mark clone size as missing; the rest say once, few, many or name a class of expanded clone.

>-|16|TRBJ2-5|-|TRBV7-3
TGTGCCAGCAGCTCCGGAGTGGGGGGGCTTTCGGAGACCCAGTACTTC
CASSSGVGGLSETQYF
>-|14|TRBJ2-3|TRBD2|TRBV27
TGTGCCAGCAGTCCGGGGACTACCACAGATACGCAGTATTTT
CASSPGTTTDTQYF
>-|14|TRBJ1-1|TRBD1|TRBV7-2
TGTGCCAGCAGTCGGGACAGCATGAACACTGAAGCTTTCTTT
CASSRDSMNTEAFF
>-|13|TRBJ2-3|-|TRBV3-1/TRBV3-2
TGTGCCAGCAAAACACTCCACACAGATACGCAGTATTTT
CASKTLHTDTQYF
>-|11|TRBJ1-1|-|TRBV18
TGTGCCAGCTCACCCGCCTCTGAAGCTTTCTTT
CASSPASEAFF
>-|15|TRBJ2-7|-|TRBV9
TGTGCCAGCAGCGTTCAGCCGGGCCTTACCTACGAGCAGTACTTC
CASSVQPGLTYEQYF
>-|14|TRBJ2-7|-|TRBV6-5
TGTGCCAGCAACACCGGGCCCAATCGGAAAGAGCAGTACTTC
CASNTGPNRKEQYF
>-|15|TRBJ1-5|-|TRBV5-5
TGTGCCAGCAGCGGGGGTCCAGGGGCGGCTCAGCCCCAGCATTTT
CASSGGPGAAQPQHF
>-|15|TRBJ2-1|TRBD1|TRBV18
TGTGCCAGCTCACCTGGGACAGGGGGCTGGAATGAGCAGTTCTTC
CASSPGTGGWNEQFF
>-|11|TRBJ1-2|-|TRBV25-1
TGTGCCAGCAGTGGGACCCAGGGCTACACCTTC
CASSGTQGYTF
>-|16|TRBJ1-4|-|TRBV11-2
TGTGCCAGCAGCTCAGGGCTATCAGGCAATAATGAAAAACTGTTTTTT
CASSSGLSGNNEKLFF
>-|14|TRBJ2-5|-|TRBV5-1
TGCGCCAGCAGCTTGGCTTCCGTCCAAGAGACCCAGTACTTC
CASSLASVQETQYF
>-|17|TRBJ2-1|TRBD2|TRBV11-2
TGTGCCAGCAGCTTAGGGGCTAGCGGGAGGCTATACAATGAGCAGTTCTTC
CASSLGASGRLYNEQFF
>-|15|TRBJ2-1|TRBD1|TRBV7-9
TGTGCCAGCAGCTACCGGGACAGGGGGAGGTATGAGCAGTTCTTC
CASSYRDRGRYEQFF
>-|13|TRBJ1-6|-|TRBV30
TGTGCCTGGACAGGGCAAAATAATTCACCCCTCCACTTT
CAWTGQNNSPLHF
>-|13|TRBJ2-3|-|TRBV15
TGTGCCACCAGCAGAGATCGGTTGGTTACGCAGTATTTT
CATSRDRLVTQYF
>-|14|TRBJ1-2|-|TRBV14
TGTGCCAGCAGCCTTACCGGCTTCGTCTATGGCTACACCTTC
CASSLTGFVYGYTF
>-|16|TRBJ2-7|-|TRBV19
TGTGCCAGTAGTATTTACAGGTTCGAGGGTGCGTACGAGCAGTACTTC
CASSIYRFEGAYEQYF
>few|13|TRBJ1-1|-|TRBV7-8
TGTGCCAGCAGTTGGGGGCGGAACACTGAAGCTTTCTTT
CASSWGRNTEAFF
>once|18|TRBJ2-2|-|TRBV21-1
TGTGCCAGCAGCATTCTTTCGGCCCACTGCCAAAACACCGGGGAGCTGTTTTTT
CASSILSAHCQNTGELFF
>once|15|TRBJ2-3|TRBD1|TRBV4-2
TGTGCCAGCAGCCAAGGAGACAGGGACGCAGATACGCAGTATTTT
CASSQGDRDADTQYF
>-|18|TRBJ2-1|TRBD1|TRBV6-2/TRBV6-3
TGTGCCAGCAGTTTGGCCTCCTTGACAGGGGGCGAGAGTGATGAGCAGTTCTTC
CASSLASLTGGESDEQFF
>-|17|TRBJ1-2|-|TRBV9
TGTGCCAGCAGCGTAGAGGGGACCGTCTCAGGGCGAGATGGCTACACCTTC
CASSVEGTVSGRDGYTF
>-|13|TRBJ2-1|-|TRBV19
TGTGCCAGTAGTACGCAGCCCTACAATGAGCAGTTCTTC
CASSTQPYNEQFF
>-|15|TRBJ1-6|TRBD1|TRBV6-6
TGTGCCACCGCCGCCCCGACAGGGTATAATTCACCCCTCCACTTT
CATAAPTGYNSPLHF
>-|16|TRBJ1-6|-|TRBV7-8
TGTGCCAGCAGCTTAGCGCAGGGATCCTATAATTCACCCCTCCACTTT
CASSLAQGSYNSPLHF
>-|17|TRBJ1-1|-|TRBV7-2
TGTGCCAGCAACTCCTTTGCAAGAAGGGAACCAAACACTGAAGCTTTCTTT
CASNSFARREPNTEAFF
>-|15|TRBJ2-7|-|TRBV19
TGTGCCAGTAGTATAGCTCGGCAGACAACCTACGAGCAGTACTTC
CASSIARQTTYEQYF
>-|16|TRBJ2-2|-|TRBV10-2
TGCGCCAGCAGTGATGTACATCCTACGAACACCGGGGAGCTGTTTTTT
CASSDVHPTNTGELFF
>once|15|TRBJ2-7|-|TRBV3-1/TRBV3-2
TGTGCCAGCAGCCAAGATGGGGGGCGCCCCTACGAGCAGTACTTC
CASSQDGGRPYEQYF
>once|15|TRBJ1-4|-|TRBV7-2
TGTGCCAGCAGCTCACGGGGATCCCTTAATGAAAAACTGTTTTTT
CASSSRGSLNEKLFF
>-|14|TRBJ2-7|-|TRBV27
TGTGCCAGCAACCCCGGGGTAGCGATCCACGAGCAGTACTTC
CASNPGVAIHEQYF
>-|20|TRBJ2-1|TRBD2|TRBV19
TGTGCCAGTAGTATCCTACACAGGGAGGAGGGGACTAGCGGCGCCAATGAGCAGTTCTTC
CASSILHREEGTSGANEQFF
>-|15|TRBJ2-5|TRBD2|TRBV14
TGTGCCAGCAGCCAAGGACTAGCGGGGGCGGAGACCCAGTACTTC
CASSQGLAGAETQYF
>-|15|TRBJ2-1|TRBD2|TRBV2
TGTGCCAGCAGTCGAACTAGCGGAAGTTACAATGAGCAGTTCTTC
CASSRTSGSYNEQFF
>-|15|TRBJ2-1|TRBD2|TRBV4-1
TGCGCCAGCAGCCTCCTTTTCACTAGCGACCCGGGGGAGTTCTTC
CASSLLFTSDPGEFF
>-|15|TRBJ1-2|TRBD1|TRBV3-1/TRBV3-2
TGTGCCAGCAGGGATCCCGGGACAGGGGGCTTTGGCTACACCTTC
CASRDPGTGGFGYTF
>many|12|TRBJ2-7|-|TRBV6-6
TGTGCCAGCAGTTACAGGGGTTACGAGCAGTACTTC
CASSYRGYEQYF
>-|15|TRBJ1-1|-|TRBV19
TGTGCCAGTAGTACCTCGGACAGAAAAAACACTGAAGCTTTCTTT
CASSTSDRKNTEAFF
>-|12|TRBJ2-7|-|TRBV27
TGTGCCAGCAGCCTCGGGACGTCCGAGCAGTACTTC
CASSLGTSEQYF
>once|17|TRBJ2-1|-|TRBV27
TGTGCCAGCAGTCCGCGTTGGCCGGAGCGTTCCTACAATGAGCAGTTCTTC
CASSPRWPERSYNEQFF
>-|15|TRBJ2-1|TRBD2|TRBV6-5
TGTGCCAGCAGTTACATGGGACTAAGAGGTACTGAGCAGTTCTTC
CASSYMGLRGTEQFF
>-|15|TRBJ1-5|-|TRBV6-1
TGTGCCAGCAGTGAAGTCGACACAGGGAATCAGCCCCAGCATTTT
CASSEVDTGNQPQHF
>-|15|TRBJ2-3|-|TRBV19
TGTGCCAGTAGTCAAGCCCCAGTCCGGGCAGATACGCAGTATTTT
CASSQAPVRADTQYF
>-|13|TRBJ2-5|-|TRBV5-1
TGCGCCAGCAGCCGGCAGGCTGAGGAGACCCAGTACTTC
CASSRQAEETQYF
>-|14|TRBJ1-1|-|TRBV3-1/TRBV3-2
TGTGCCAGCAGCCAAGGTGGCGGCGCGACTGAAGCTTTCTTT
CASSQGGGATEAFF
>-|16|TRBJ2-7|TRBD1|TRBV5-1
TGCGCCAGCAGCTTGGCCGGGGCAGGGGGCACCTACGAGCAGTACTTC
CASSLAGAGGTYEQYF
>-|17|TRBJ1-2|TRBD1|TRBV30
TGTGCCTGGAGTGTAAATTCGGGGACAGGGGTTTTCTATGGCTACACCTTC
CAWSVNSGTGVFYGYTF
>-|15|TRBJ1-2|-|TRBV6-5
TGTGCCAGCAGTTACCTAGCAGGGAGGGTTGGTGGCTACACCTTC
CASSYLAGRVGGYTF
>-|11|TRBJ2-7|-|TRBV12-3/TRBV12-4
TGTGCCAGCAGTTTTGGACAGCTGCAGTACTTC
CASSFGQLQYF
>-|15|TRBJ1-4|-|TRBV2
TGTGCCAGCAGTGAAACCGCCGCATCTAATGAAAAACTGTTTTTT
CASSETAASNEKLFF